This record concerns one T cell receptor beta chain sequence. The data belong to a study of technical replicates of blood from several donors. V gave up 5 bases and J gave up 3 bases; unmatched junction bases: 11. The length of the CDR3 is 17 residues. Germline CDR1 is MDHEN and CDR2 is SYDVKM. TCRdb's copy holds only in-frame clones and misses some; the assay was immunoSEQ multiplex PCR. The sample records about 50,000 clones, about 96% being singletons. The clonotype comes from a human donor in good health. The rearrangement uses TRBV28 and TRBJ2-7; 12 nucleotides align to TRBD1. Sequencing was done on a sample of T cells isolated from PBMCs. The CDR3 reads CASSPAGQGARSYEQYF. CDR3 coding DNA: TGTGCCAGCAGTCCTGCGGGACAGGGGGCGCGGAGCTACGAGCAGTACTTC.